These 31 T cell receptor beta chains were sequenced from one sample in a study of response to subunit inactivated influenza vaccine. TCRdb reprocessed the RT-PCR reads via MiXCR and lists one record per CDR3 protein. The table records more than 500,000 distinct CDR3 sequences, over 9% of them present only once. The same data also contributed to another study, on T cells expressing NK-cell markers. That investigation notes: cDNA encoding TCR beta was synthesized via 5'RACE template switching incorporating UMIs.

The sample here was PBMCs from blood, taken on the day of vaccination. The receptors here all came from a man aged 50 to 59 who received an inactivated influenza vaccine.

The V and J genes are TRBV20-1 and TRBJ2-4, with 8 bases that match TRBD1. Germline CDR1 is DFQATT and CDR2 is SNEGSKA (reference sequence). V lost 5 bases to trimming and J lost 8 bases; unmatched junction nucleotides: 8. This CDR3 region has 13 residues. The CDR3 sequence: CSARSGGIDIQYF. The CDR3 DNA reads TGCAGTGCTCGATCAGGGGGCATTGACATTCAGTACTTC.

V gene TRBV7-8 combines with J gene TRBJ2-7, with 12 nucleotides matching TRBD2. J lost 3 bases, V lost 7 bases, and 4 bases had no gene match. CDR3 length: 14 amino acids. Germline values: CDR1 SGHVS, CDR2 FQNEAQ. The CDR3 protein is CASKRTSGVYEQYF. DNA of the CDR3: TGTGCCAGCAAAAGGACTAGCGGGGTCTACGAGCAGTACTTC. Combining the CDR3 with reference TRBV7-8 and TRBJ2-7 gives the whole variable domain GAGVSQSPRYKVAKRGQDVALRCDPISGHVSLFWYQQALGQGPEFLTYFQNEAQLDKSGLPSDRFFAERPEGSVSTLKIQRTQQEDSAVYLCASKRTSGVYEQYFGPGTRLTVT.

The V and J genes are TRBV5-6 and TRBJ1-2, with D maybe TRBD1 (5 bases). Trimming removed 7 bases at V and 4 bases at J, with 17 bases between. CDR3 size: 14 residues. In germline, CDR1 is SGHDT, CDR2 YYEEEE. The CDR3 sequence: CASHWNGGPYGYTF. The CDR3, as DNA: TGTGCCAGCCACTGGAATGGGGGTCCCTATGGCTACACCTTC. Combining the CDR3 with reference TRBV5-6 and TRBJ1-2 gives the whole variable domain DAGVTQSPTHLIKTRGQQVTLRCSPKSGHDTVSWYQQALGQGPQFIFQYYEEEERQRGNFPDRFSGHQFPNYSSELNVNALLLGDSALYLCASHWNGGPYGYTFGSGTRLTVV.

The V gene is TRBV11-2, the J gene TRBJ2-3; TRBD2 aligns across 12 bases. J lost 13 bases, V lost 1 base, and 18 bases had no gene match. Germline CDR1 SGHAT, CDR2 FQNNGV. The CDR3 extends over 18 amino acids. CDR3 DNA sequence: TGTGCCAGCAGCTTAGGCATAGGGTCTAGCGGGGGGGCACGGTATGAGTATTTT. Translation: CASSLGIGSSGGARYEYF.

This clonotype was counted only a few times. CDR3 loop: CAISSSFLVTGELFF. Written as DNA, the CDR3 is TGTGCCATCAGCTCGTCCTTCCTGGTCACCGGGGAGCTGTTTTTT. The rearrangement uses TRBV28 and TRBJ2-2; D remains ambiguous. Germline CDR1 and CDR2: MDHEN and SYDVKM. Deletions cut 10 bases from V and 4 bases from J, with 19 bases between. The CDR3 length is 15 residues.

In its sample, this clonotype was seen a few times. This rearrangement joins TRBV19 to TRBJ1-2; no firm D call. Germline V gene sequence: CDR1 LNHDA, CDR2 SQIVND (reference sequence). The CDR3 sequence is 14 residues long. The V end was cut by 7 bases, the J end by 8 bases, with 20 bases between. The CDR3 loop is CASKTLRSLSGYTF. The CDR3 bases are TGTGCCAGTAAGACCCTCCGGAGCCTTTCGGGCTACACCTTC.

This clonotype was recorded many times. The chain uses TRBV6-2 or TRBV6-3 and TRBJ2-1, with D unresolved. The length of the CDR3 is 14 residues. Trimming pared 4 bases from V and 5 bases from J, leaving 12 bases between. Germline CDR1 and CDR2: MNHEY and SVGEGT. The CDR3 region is CASSLSRANNEQFF. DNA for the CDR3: TGTGCCAGCAGTTTATCTAGGGCTAACAATGAGCAGTTCTTC.

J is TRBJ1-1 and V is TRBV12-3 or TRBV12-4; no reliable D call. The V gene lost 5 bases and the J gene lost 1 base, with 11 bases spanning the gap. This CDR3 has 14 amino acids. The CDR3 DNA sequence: TGTGCCAGCAGTCCCGGTGGCCCGAACACTGAAGCTTTCTTT. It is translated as CASSPGGPNTEAFF.

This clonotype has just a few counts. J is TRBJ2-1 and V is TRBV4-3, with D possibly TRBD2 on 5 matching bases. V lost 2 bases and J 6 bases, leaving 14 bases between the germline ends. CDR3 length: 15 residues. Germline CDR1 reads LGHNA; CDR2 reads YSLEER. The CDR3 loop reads CASSQFNTGFNEQFF. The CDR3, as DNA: TGCGCCAGCAGCCAATTCAACACGGGGTTCAATGAGCAGTTCTTC.

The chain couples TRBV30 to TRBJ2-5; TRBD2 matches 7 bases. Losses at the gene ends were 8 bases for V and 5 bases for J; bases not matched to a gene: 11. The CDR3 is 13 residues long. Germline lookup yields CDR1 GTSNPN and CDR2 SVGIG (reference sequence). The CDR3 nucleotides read TGTGCCGGACTGACTAGCCCCTCGGAGACCCAGTACTTC. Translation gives CAGLTSPSETQYF.

CDR3 residues: CASSPGRGFGANVLTF. CDR3 nucleotides: TGTGCCAGCTCACCAGGTCGGGGGTTTGGGGCCAACGTCCTGACTTTC. The chain carries TRBV18 and TRBJ2-6, with D possibly TRBD2 on 6 matching bases. Germline assignment: CDR1 KGHSH and CDR2 LQKENI. The CDR3 totals 16 residues. V gave up 2 bases and J gave up 3 bases, with 11 bases separating them.

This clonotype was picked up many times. This chain's CDR3 is CASSVFSTRQGPNYGYTF. Here the CDR3 DNA reads TGTGCCAGCAGCGTTTTCTCTACGAGACAGGGCCCTAACTATGGCTACACCTTC. This chain joins TRBV6-1 and TRBJ1-2, with 7 positions matching TRBD1. The CDR3 runs to 18 residues. The V gene's germline CDR1 is MNHNS and CDR2 SASEGT. V lost 6 bases to trimming and J lost 0 bases; unmatched junction nucleotides: 16.

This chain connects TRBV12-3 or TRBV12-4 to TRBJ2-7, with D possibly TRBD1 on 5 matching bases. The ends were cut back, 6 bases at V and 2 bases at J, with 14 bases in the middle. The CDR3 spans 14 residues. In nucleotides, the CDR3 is TGTGCCAGCAGGGAGCAACAGGAAACCTACGAGCAGTACTTC. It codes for CASREQQETYEQYF.

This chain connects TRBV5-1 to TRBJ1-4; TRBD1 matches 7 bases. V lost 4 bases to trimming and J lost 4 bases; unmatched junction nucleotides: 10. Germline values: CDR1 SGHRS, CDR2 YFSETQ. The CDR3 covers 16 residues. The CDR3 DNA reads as TGCGCCAGCAGCCTTTTGGGACAGACAGTTAATGAAAAACTGTTTTTT. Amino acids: CASSLLGQTVNEKLFF.

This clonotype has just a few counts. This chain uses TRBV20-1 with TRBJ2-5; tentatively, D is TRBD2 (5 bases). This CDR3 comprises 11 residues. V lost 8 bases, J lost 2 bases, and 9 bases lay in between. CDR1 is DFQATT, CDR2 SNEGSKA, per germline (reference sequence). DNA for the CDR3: TGCAGTCGGCGGGCACAAGAGACCCAGTACTTC. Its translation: CSRRAQETQYF.

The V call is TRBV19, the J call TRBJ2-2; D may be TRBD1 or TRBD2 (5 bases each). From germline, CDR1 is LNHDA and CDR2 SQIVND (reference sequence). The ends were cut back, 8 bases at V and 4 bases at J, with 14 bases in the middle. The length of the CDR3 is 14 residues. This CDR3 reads CASCRGDGTGELFF. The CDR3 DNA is TGTGCCAGTTGCCGAGGGGATGGCACCGGGGAGCTGTTTTTT.

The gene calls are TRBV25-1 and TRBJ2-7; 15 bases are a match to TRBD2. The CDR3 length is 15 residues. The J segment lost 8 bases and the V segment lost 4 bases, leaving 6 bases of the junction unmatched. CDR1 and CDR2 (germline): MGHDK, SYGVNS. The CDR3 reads CASSGGLAGGFKQYF. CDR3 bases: TGTGCCAGCAGTGGAGGACTAGCGGGAGGGTTCAAGCAGTACTTC.

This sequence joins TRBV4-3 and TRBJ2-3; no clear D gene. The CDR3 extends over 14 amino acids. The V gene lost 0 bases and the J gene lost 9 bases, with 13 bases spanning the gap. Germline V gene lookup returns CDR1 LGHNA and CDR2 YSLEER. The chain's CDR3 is CASSQDIDRVTQYF. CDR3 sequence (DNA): TGCGCCAGCAGCCAAGATATTGATAGGGTAACGCAGTATTTT.

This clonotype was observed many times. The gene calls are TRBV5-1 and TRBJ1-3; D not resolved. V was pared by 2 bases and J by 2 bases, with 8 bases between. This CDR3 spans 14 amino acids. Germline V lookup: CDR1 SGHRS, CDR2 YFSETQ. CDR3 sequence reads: CASSLDGTGNTIYF. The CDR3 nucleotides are TGCGCCAGCAGCTTAGACGGTACTGGAAACACCATATATTTT.

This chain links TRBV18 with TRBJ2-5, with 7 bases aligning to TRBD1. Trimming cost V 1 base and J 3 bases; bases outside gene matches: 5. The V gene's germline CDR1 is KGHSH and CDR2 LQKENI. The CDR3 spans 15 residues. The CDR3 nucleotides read TGTGCCAGCTCACCACGGACAGGTGGGGAAGAGACCCAGTACTTC. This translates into CASSPRTGGEETQYF.

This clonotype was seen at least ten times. The DNA for the CDR3 is TGCAGCGTATCCTTGGGGACCCAGTACTTC. Its translation is CSVSLGTQYF. This chain connects TRBV29-1 to TRBJ2-5; D gene unclear. V dropped 6 bases and J dropped 7 bases, with 9 bases sitting between them. This CDR3 is 10 amino acids long. Germline values: CDR1 SQVTM, CDR2 ANQGSEA.

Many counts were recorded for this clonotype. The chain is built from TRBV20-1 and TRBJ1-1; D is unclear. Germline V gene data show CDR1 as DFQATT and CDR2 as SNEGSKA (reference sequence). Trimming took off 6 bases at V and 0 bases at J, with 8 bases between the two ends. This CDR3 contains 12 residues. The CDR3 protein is CSARQVNTEAFF. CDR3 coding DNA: TGCAGTGCGAGACAAGTGAACACTGAAGCTTTCTTT.

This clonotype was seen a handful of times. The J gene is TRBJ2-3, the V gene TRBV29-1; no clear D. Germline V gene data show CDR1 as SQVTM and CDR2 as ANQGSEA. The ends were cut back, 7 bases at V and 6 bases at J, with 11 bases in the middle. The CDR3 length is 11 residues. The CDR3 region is CSGQPGDTQYF. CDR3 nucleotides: TGCAGCGGCCAACCCGGGGATACGCAGTATTTT.

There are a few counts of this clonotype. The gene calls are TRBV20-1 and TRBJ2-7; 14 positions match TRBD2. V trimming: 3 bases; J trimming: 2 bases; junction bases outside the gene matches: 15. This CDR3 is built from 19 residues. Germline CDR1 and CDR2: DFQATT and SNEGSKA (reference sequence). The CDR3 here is CSARVGGWTSGRIPYEQYF. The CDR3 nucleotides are TGCAGTGCTAGGGTGGGCGGCTGGACTAGCGGGAGGATCCCCTACGAGCAGTACTTC.

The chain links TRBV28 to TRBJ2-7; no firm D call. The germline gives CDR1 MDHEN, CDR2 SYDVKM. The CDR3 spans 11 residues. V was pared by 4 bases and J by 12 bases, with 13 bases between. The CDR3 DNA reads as TGTGCCAGCAGTTCCCCCGCCCGCCCGTACTTC. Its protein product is CASSSPARPYF.

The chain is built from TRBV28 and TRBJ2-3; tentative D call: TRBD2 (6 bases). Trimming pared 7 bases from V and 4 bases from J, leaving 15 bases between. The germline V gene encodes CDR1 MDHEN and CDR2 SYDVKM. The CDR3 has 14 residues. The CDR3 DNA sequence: TGTGCCAGCACCTCCGGGGGAGCCCCAGATACGCAGTATTTT. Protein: CASTSGGAPDTQYF. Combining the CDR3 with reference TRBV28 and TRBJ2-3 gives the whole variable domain DVKVTQSSRYLVKRTGEKVFLECVQDMDHENMFWYRQDPGLGLRLIYFSYDVKMKEKGDIPEGYSVSREKKERFSLILESASTNQTSMYLCASTSGGAPDTQYFGPGTRLTVL.

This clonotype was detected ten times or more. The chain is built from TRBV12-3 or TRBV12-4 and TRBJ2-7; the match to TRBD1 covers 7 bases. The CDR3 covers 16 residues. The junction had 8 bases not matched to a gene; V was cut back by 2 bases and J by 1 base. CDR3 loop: CASSLLGQINSYEQYF. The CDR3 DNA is TGTGCCAGCAGTTTATTGGGACAGATAAATTCCTACGAGCAGTACTTC.

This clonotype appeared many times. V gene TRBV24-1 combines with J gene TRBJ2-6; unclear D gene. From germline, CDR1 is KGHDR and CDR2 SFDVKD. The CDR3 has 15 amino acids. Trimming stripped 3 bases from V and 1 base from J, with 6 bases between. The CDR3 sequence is CATSDEGSGANVLTF. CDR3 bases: TGTGCCACCAGTGATGAAGGGTCTGGGGCCAACGTCCTGACTTTC.

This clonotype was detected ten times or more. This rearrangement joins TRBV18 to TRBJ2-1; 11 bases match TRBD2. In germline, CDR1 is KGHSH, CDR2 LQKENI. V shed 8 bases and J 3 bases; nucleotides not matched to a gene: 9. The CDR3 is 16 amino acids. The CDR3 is CASSPPGTSGYNEQFF. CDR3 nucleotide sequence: TGTGCCAGCAGCCCCCCCGGGACTAGCGGCTACAATGAGCAGTTCTTC.

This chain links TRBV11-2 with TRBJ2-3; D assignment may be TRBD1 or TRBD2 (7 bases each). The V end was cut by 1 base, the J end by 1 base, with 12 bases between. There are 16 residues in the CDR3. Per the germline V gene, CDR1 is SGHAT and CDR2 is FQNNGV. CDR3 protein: CASSLAGGQRTDTQYF. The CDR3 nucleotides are TGTGCCAGCAGCTTAGCGGGGGGACAGCGCACAGATACGCAGTATTTT.

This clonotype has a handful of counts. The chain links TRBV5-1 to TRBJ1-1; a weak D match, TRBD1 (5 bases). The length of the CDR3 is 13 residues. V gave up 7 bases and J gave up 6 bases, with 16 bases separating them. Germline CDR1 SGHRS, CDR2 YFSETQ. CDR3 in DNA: TGCGCCAGCTTCAGCCAGGGAGGTGCTGAAGCTTTCTTT. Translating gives CASFSQGGAEAFF.